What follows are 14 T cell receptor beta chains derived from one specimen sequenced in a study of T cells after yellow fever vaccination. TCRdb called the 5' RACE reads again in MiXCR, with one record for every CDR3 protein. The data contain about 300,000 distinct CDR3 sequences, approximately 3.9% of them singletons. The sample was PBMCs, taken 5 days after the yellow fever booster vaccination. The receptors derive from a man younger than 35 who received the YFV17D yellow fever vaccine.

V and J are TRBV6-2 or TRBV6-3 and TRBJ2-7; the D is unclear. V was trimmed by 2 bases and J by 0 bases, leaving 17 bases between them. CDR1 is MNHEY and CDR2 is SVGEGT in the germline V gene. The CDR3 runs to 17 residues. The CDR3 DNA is TGTGCCAGCAGTTACCTCCTTAGACATCCCGCCTCCTACGAGCAGTACTTC. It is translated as CASSYLLRHPASYEQYF.

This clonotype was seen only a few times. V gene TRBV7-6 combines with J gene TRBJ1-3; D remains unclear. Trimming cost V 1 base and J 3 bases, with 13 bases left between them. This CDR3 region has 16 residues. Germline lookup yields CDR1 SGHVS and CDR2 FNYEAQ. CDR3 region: CASSLVVKGGGNTIYF. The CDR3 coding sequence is TGTGCCAGCAGCTTAGTGGTTAAGGGCGGTGGAAACACCATATATTTT.

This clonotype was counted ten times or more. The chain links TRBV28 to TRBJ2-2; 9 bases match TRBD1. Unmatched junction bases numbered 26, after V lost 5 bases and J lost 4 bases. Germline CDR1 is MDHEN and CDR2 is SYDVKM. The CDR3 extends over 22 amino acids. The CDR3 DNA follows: TGTGCCAGCAGTCCACTCGTCGGACAGGGGCCCGGGAGATCCCGGAGCACCGGGGAGCTGTTTTTT. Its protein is CASSPLVGQGPGRSRSTGELFF.

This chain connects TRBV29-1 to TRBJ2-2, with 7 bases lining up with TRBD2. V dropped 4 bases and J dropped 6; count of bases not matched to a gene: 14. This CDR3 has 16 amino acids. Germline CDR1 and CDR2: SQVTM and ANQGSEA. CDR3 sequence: CSVGRPQSGGSGELFF. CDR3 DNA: TGCAGCGTTGGGCGACCCCAATCGGGAGGTTCCGGGGAGCTGTTTTTT.

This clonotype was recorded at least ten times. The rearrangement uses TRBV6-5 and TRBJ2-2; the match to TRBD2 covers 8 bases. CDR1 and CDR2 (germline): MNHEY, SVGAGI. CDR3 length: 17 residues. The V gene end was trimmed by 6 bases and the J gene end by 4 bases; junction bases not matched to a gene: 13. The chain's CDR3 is CASSRPIGGGSTGELFF. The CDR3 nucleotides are TGTGCCAGCAGCCGGCCGATCGGGGGGGGATCCACCGGGGAGCTGTTTTTT.

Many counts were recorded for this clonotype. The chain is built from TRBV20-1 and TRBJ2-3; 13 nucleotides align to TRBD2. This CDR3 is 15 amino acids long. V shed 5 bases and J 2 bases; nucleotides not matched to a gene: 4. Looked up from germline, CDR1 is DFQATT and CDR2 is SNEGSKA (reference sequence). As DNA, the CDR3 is TGCAGTGCTTGGACTAGCGGGGGAAACACAGATACGCAGTATTTT. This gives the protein CSAWTSGGNTDTQYF.

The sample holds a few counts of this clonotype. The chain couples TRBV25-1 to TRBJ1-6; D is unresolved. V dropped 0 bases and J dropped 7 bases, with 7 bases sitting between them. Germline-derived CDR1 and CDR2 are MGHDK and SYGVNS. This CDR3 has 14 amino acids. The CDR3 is CASSEYRGNSPLHF. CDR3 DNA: TGTGCCAGCAGTGAATATAGAGGGAATTCACCCCTCCACTTT.

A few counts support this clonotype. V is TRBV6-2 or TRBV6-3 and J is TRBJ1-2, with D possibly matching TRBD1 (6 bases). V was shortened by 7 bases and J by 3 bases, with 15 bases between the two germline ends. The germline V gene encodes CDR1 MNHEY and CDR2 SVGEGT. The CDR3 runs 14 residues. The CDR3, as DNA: TGTGCCAGCAAGATCTGGGGGGGCGACTATGGCTACACCTTC. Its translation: CASKIWGGDYGYTF.

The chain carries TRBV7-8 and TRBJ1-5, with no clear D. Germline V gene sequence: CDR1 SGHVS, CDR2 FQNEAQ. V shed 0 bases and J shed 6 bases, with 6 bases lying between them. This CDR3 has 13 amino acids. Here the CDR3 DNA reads TGTGCCAGCAGCTTAGCAGCGTCTCAGCCCCAGCATTTT. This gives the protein CASSLAASQPQHF.

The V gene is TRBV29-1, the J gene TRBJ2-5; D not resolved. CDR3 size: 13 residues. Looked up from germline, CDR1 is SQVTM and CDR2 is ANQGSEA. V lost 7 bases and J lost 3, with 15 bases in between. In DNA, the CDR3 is TGCAGCGCCTCGACACTTACGAAAGAGACCCAGTACTTC. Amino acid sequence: CSASTLTKETQYF.

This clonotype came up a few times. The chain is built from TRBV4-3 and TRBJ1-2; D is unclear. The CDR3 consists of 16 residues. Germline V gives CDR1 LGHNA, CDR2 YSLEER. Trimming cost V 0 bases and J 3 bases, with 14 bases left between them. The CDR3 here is CASSQEVSEQYYGYTF. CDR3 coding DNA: TGCGCCAGCAGCCAAGAAGTCAGTGAACAGTACTATGGCTACACCTTC.

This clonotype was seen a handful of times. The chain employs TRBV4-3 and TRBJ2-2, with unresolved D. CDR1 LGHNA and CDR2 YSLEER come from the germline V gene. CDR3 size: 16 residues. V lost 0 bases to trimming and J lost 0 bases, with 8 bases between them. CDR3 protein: CASSQDPPANTGELFF. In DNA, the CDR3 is TGCGCCAGCAGCCAAGATCCCCCGGCGAACACCGGGGAGCTGTTTTTT.

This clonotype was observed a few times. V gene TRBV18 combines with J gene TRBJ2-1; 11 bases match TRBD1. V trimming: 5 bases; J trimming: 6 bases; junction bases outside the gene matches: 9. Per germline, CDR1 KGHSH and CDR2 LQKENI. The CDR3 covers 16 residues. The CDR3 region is CASSSYTGTGGNEQFF. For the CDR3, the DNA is TGTGCCAGCTCATCATATACCGGGACAGGGGGCAATGAGCAGTTCTTC.

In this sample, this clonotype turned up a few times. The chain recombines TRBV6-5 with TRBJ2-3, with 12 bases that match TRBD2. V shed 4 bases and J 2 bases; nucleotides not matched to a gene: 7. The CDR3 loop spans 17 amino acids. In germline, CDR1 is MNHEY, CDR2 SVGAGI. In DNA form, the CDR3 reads TGTGCCAGCAGTTCCGCGACTAGCGGGGGACCCACAGATACGCAGTATTTT. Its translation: CASSSATSGGPTDTQYF.